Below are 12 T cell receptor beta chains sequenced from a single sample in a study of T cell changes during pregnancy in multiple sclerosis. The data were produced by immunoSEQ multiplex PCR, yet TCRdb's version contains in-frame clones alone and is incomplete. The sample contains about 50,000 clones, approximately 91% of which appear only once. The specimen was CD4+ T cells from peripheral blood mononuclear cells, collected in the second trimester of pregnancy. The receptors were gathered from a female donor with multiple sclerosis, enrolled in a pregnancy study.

In DNA, the CDR3 is TGTGCCAGCTCACCGGGCGGGGGGGAAACAGATACGCAGTATTTT. Its translation is CASSPGGGETDTQYF. This chain uses TRBV18 with TRBJ2-3; TRBD2 matches 9 bases. This CDR3 has 15 amino acids. CDR1 and CDR2 (germline): KGHSH, LQKENI. The ends lost 3 bases at V and 3 bases at J; junction bases unmatched: 4.

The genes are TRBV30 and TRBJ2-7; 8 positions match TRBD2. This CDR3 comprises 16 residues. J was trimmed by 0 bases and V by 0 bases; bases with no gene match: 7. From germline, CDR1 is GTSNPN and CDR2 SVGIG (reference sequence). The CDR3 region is CAWSVRTSGFSYEQYF. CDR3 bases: TGTGCCTGGAGTGTACGAACTAGCGGATTCTCCTACGAGCAGTACTTC.

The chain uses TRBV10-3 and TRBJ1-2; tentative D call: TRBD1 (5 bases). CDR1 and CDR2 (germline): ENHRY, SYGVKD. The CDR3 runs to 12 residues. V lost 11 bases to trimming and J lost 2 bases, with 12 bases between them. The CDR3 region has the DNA TGTGCCGCCCAGGGAGGCAACTATGGCTACACCTTC. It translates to CAAQGGNYGYTF.

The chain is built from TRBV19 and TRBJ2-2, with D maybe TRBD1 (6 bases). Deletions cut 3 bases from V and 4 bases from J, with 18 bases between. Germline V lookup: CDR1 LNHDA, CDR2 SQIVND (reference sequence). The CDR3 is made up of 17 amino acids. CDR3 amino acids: CASSMQGRFFATGELFF. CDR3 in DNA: TGTGCCAGTAGTATGCAGGGGCGGTTCTTTGCCACCGGGGAGCTGTTTTTT. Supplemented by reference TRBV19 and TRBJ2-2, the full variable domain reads DGGITQSPKYLFRKEGQNVTLSCEQNLNHDAMYWYRQDPGQGLRLIYYSQIVNDFQKGDIAEGYSVSREKKESFPLTVTSAQKNPTAFYLCASSMQGRFFATGELFFGEGSRLTVL.

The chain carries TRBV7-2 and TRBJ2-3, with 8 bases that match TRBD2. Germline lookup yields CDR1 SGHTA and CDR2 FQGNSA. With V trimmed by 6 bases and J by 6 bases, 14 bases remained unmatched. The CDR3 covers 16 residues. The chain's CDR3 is CASSRGTGGWVDTQYF. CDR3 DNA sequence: TGTGCCAGCAGTCGCGGCACGGGGGGGTGGGTGGATACGCAGTATTTT.

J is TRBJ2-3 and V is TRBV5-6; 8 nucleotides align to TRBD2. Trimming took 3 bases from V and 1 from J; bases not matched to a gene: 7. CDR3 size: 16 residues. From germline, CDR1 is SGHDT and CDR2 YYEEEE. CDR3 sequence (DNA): TGTGCCAGCAGCTCCTATGTACTAGCGGGCACAGATACGCAGTATTTT. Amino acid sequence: CASSSYVLAGTDTQYF. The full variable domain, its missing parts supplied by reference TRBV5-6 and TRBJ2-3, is DAGVTQSPTHLIKTRGQQVTLRCSPKSGHDTVSWYQQALGQGPQFIFQYYEEEERQRGNFPDRFSGHQFPNYSSELNVNALLLGDSALYLCASSSYVLAGTDTQYFGPGTRLTVL.

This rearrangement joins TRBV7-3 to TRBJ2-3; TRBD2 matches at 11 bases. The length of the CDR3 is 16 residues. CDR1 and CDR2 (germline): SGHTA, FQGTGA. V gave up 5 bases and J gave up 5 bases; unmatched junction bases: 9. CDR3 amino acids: CASSPHSGGAGDTQYF. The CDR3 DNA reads TGTGCCAGCAGCCCCCATAGCGGGGGGGCGGGAGATACGCAGTATTTT.

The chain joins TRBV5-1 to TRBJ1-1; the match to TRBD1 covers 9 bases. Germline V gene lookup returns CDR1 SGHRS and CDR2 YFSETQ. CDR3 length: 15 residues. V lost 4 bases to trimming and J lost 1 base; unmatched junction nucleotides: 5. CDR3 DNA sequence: TGCGCCAGCAGCAACCGGGACAGGGAGAACACTGAAGCTTTCTTT. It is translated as CASSNRDRENTEAFF.

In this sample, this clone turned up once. The CDR3 nucleotides are TGTGCCAGCAGCTTACCTCTGAGGCGGGGGGGACCAAATACGCAGTATTTT. It is translated as CASSLPLRRGGPNTQYF. This sequence joins TRBV7-6 and TRBJ2-3; 9 bases are a match to TRBD2. The CDR3 runs 17 residues. Germline V lookup: CDR1 SGHVS, CDR2 FNYEAQ. The junction had 13 bases not matched to a gene; V was cut back by 2 bases and J by 7 bases.

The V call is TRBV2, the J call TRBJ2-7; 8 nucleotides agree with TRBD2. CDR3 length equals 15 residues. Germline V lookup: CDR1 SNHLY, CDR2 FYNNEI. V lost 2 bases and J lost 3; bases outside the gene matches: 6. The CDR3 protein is CASSEPGLAGYEQYF. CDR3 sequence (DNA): TGTGCCAGCAGTGAACCGGGGCTAGCGGGCTACGAGCAGTACTTC. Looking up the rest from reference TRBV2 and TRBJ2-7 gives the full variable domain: EPEVTQTPSHQVTQMGQEVILRCVPISNHLYFYWYRQILGQKVEFLVSFYNNEISEKSEIFDDQFSVERPDGSNFTLKIRSTKLEDSAMYFCASSEPGLAGYEQYFGPGTRLTVT.

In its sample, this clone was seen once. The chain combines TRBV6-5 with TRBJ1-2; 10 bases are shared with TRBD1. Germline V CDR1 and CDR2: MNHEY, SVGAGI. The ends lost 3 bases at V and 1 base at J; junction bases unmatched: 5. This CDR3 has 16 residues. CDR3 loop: CASSYAGTGDNYGYTF. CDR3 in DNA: TGTGCCAGCAGTTATGCCGGGACAGGGGATAACTATGGCTACACCTTC.

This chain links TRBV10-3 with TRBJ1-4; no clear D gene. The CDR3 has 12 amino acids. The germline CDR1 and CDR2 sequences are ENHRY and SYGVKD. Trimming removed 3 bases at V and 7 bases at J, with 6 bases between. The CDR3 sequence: CAISDRSEKLFF. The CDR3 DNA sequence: TGTGCCATCAGTGACCGGAGTGAAAAACTGTTTTTT.